This T cell receptor (beta chain) was profiled in a study of OX40 agonist ivuxolimab in advanced cancers. This clone was seen once. Here immunoSEQ multiplex PCR was the method, and the copy in TCRdb shows in-frame clones only, minus some. Counted here are about 68,000 clones, more than 75% occurring once; the ten biggest clones make up roughly 0.74%. The V gene's germline CDR1 is SNHLY and CDR2 FYNNEI. The CDR3 is 13 residues long. Trimming shortened V by 7 bases and J by 3 bases, and 13 bases separated the two germline ends. Sample: CD4+ or CD8+ T cells sorted from blood, taken in a trial of the OX40 agonist ivuxolimab. The TCR sequence derives from an adult with an advanced solid tumor such as melanoma, head and neck, liver or kidney cancer. The V gene is TRBV2, the J gene TRBJ2-7; D is perhaps TRBD1 (5 bases). The CDR3 nucleotides are TGTGCCAGCATTCTTCGGACACACTACGAGCAGTACTTC. It yields the protein CASILRTHYEQYF.